These 25 T cell receptor beta chains were all obtained from the same sample, sequenced in a study of blood T cell repertoires in COVID-19. Assay used: immunoSEQ multiplex PCR; TCRdb lists only in-frame clones, some missing. The sample consists of about 210,000 clones, 65% to 90% of them appearing once. Sequencing input: PBMCs or T cells enriched from blood (not recorded which). These receptors all come from a woman aged 45-60 years with acute COVID-19.

The V and J genes are TRBV7-3 and TRBJ1-5, with a tentative D call TRBD1 (6 bases). CDR3 size: 16 residues. Germline V gene data show CDR1 as SGHTA and CDR2 as FQGTGA. Trimming cost V 0 bases and J 5 bases, with 14 bases left between them. The DNA of the CDR3 is TGTGCCAGCAGCTTAACGGGGGCACAGGCCCATCAGCCCCAGCATTTT. Its translation is CASSLTGAQAHQPQHF.

The gene calls are TRBV6-2 or TRBV6-3 and TRBJ1-3, with 10 bases aligning to TRBD1. The V and J ends lost 5 bases and 4 bases, in that order; junction bases with no gene match: 8. The CDR3 runs to 16 residues. The germline gives CDR1 MNHEY, CDR2 SVGEGT. This chain's CDR3 is CASSRQGAASGNTIYF. The CDR3 nucleotides are TGTGCCAGCAGTCGACAGGGGGCCGCGTCCGGAAACACCATATATTTT.

The rearrangement uses TRBV18 and TRBJ2-1, with TRBD2 matching 7 bases. J lost 7 bases, V lost 2 bases, and 11 bases had no gene match. The V gene's germline CDR1 is KGHSH and CDR2 LQKENI. There are 16 residues in the CDR3. The CDR3 DNA reads as TGTGCCAGCTCACCATTATCATTGACTAGCCATAATGAGCAGTTCTTC. It yields the protein CASSPLSLTSHNEQFF.

This clone was found a few times. The chain is built from TRBV7-2 and TRBJ1-2; TRBD1 agrees at 8 bases. CDR1 and CDR2 from the germline V gene are SGHTA and FQGNSA. V lost 5 bases, J lost 5 bases, and 10 bases stayed unmatched. The CDR3 spans 15 residues. This chain's CDR3 is CASSLRQGTSYGYTF. The CDR3 region has the DNA TGTGCCAGCAGCCTAAGACAGGGGACGTCATATGGCTACACCTTC.

J is TRBJ1-6 and V is TRBV28; D might be TRBD1 (6 bases). The CDR3 length is 15 residues. Germline lookup yields CDR1 MDHEN and CDR2 SYDVKM. V lost 3 bases and J 6 bases, leaving 12 bases between the germline ends. CDR3 nucleotides: TGTGCCAGCAGTTTGGGGGACACCTCTAATTCACCCCTCCACTTT. Its protein product is CASSLGDTSNSPLHF.

The chain uses TRBV4-1 and TRBJ2-4; TRBD2 aligns across 8 bases. CDR1 and CDR2 from the germline V gene are MGHRA and YSYEKL. V shed 0 bases and J 1 base; nucleotides not matched to a gene: 8. This CDR3 has 18 amino acids. The CDR3 region has the DNA TGCGCCAGCAGCCAAGATTCCCGTAGCGGGACGGCCAAAAACATTCAGTACTTC. Encoded protein: CASSQDSRSGTAKNIQYF.

The chain joins TRBV20-1 to TRBJ2-5, with 12 bases identical to TRBD2. CDR1 DFQATT and CDR2 SNEGSKA come from the germline V gene (reference sequence). CDR3 length: 14 residues. Germline trimming cut 3 bases from V and 7 bases from J; bases unmatched to any gene: 6. The CDR3 DNA follows: TGCAGTGCTAGTACTAGCGGGAGGCGGGCGACCCAGTACTTC. It codes for CSASTSGRRATQYF.

This chain connects TRBV6-5 to TRBJ2-5, with TRBD1 as a possible D gene (6 bases). V was clipped by 0 bases and J by 1 base, with 6 bases between them. The CDR3 consists of 14 residues. CDR1 and CDR2 from the germline V gene are MNHEY and SVGAGI. The CDR3 DNA reads TGTGCCAGCAGTTACTCAGGGGGCCAAGAGACCCAGTACTTC. This gives the protein CASSYSGGQETQYF.

The V and J genes are TRBV2 and TRBJ2-7; possibly TRBD2 for D (6 bases). The CDR3 totals 14 residues. V was pared by 6 bases and J by 6 bases, with 18 bases between. Germline V gene data show CDR1 as SNHLY and CDR2 as FYNNEI. The chain's CDR3 is CASRPGTGSTEQYF. DNA of the CDR3: TGTGCCAGCAGACCCGGGACTGGAAGCACCGAGCAGTACTTC.

This clone was seen at least ten times. The chain employs TRBV28 and TRBJ1-5, with 8 bases lining up with TRBD1. The CDR3 is 18 amino acids. Germline CDR1 is MDHEN and CDR2 is SYDVKM. V lost 7 bases, J lost 0 bases, and 14 bases stayed unmatched. The chain's CDR3 is CASTQLRGLVVSNQPQHF. The CDR3 DNA reads as TGTGCCAGCACCCAGCTCAGGGGGCTGGTAGTTAGCAATCAGCCCCAGCATTTT.

The chain uses TRBV7-9 and TRBJ1-1; 8 nucleotides match TRBD1. Germline trimming cut 5 bases from V and 0 bases from J; bases unmatched to any gene: 5. CDR3 length: 15 amino acids. Germline V lookup: CDR1 SEHNR, CDR2 FQNEAQ (reference sequence). Here the CDR3 reads CASSGQGLMNTEAFF. CDR3 DNA sequence: TGTGCCAGCAGCGGACAGGGTCTAATGAACACTGAAGCTTTCTTT.

This chain joins TRBV6-5 and TRBJ2-2; TRBD1 agrees at 7 bases. The CDR3 consists of 15 residues. The V and J ends lost 6 bases and 4 bases, in that order; junction bases with no gene match: 8. Germline lookup yields CDR1 MNHEY and CDR2 SVGAGI. CDR3 sequence (DNA): TGTGCCAGCAGGTCCCCGGGACAGAGCACCGGGGAGCTGTTTTTT. Translated: CASRSPGQSTGELFF.

The CDR3 coding sequence is TGTGCCAGCAGCTTGGCAGGGCCCACAGATACGCAGTATTTT. This sequence encodes CASSLAGPTDTQYF. The V call is TRBV5-4, the J call TRBJ2-3, with a tentative D call TRBD1 (5 bases). Germline V gene data show CDR1 as SGHNT and CDR2 as YYREEE (reference sequence). Trimming left V 0 bases short and J 2 bases short, with 7 bases between. This CDR3 has 14 amino acids.

V is TRBV12-3 or TRBV12-4 and J is TRBJ1-3; tentatively, D is TRBD1 (5 bases). Trimming took off 5 bases at V and 2 bases at J, with 7 bases between the two ends. This CDR3 has 13 amino acids. The CDR3 loop is CASSPGAGNTIYF. The CDR3 nucleotides are TGTGCCAGCAGTCCGGGGGCTGGAAACACCATATATTTT.

The chain has TRBV11-2 and TRBJ1-1, with 8 nucleotides matching TRBD1. Unmatched junction bases numbered 7, after V lost 4 bases and J lost 0 bases. This CDR3 has 16 amino acids. Germline V gives CDR1 SGHAT, CDR2 FQNNGV. The CDR3 is CASSSWQGAVNTEAFF. DNA of the CDR3: TGTGCCAGCAGCTCCTGGCAGGGGGCGGTGAACACTGAAGCTTTCTTT.

The chain employs TRBV4-3 and TRBJ2-5, with 11 bases that match TRBD2. Germline values: CDR1 LGHNA, CDR2 YSLEER. CDR3 length equals 19 residues. Trimming at V came to 0 bases and at J to 1 base, leaving 10 bases not matched to a gene. CDR3 loop: CASSQEPGGTSGPQETQYF. CDR3 sequence (DNA): TGCGCCAGCAGCCAAGAGCCAGGGGGGACTAGCGGACCCCAAGAGACCCAGTACTTC.

The CDR3 spells CASGTGLSYNEQFF. CDR3 bases: TGTGCTAGTGGTACAGGGCTCTCCTACAATGAGCAGTTCTTC. The J gene is TRBJ2-1, the V gene TRBV12-5, with a tentative D call TRBD1 (6 bases). The CDR3 consists of 14 residues. Germline V gene sequence: CDR1 LGHNT, CDR2 FRNRAP. V was pared by 5 bases and J by 0 bases, with 8 bases between.

CDR3 DNA sequence: TGTGCCAGCAGCTTAGCCTCCAGGGGTGAAAAACTGTTTTTT. It is translated as CASSLASRGEKLFF. The chain carries TRBV7-2 and TRBJ1-4; TRBD1 might be the D (6 bases). The CDR3 loop spans 14 amino acids. Trimming removed 0 bases from V and 7 bases from J, with 9 bases in between. From germline, CDR1 is SGHTA and CDR2 FQGNSA.

V and J are TRBV10-3 and TRBJ2-7; perhaps TRBD2 as D (6 bases). The germline V gene has CDR1 ENHRY and CDR2 SYGVKD. The CDR3 contains 15 residues. V was trimmed by 0 bases and J by 3 bases, leaving 12 bases between them. This CDR3 is CAISESRRGVYEQYF. The CDR3 DNA sequence: TGTGCCATCAGTGAGTCACGGCGGGGTGTCTACGAGCAGTACTTC.

This chain uses TRBV29-1 with TRBJ1-1; 7 nucleotides align to TRBD1. The V segment lost 1 base and the J segment 11 bases; nucleotides outside the gene matches: 16. The CDR3 spans 15 residues. The germline gives CDR1 SQVTM, CDR2 ANQGSEA. Here the CDR3 reads CSVEVGQREGAQAFF. The CDR3 region has the DNA TGCAGCGTTGAAGTGGGGCAGAGAGAGGGGGCGCAGGCTTTCTTT.

The chain carries TRBV6-5 and TRBJ2-7, with 9 bases matching TRBD1. Per germline, CDR1 MNHEY and CDR2 SVGAGI. The CDR3 length is 15 residues. With V trimmed by 2 bases and J by 12 bases, 14 bases remained unmatched. The CDR3 sequence: CASSYTSGTGWVVYF. For the CDR3, the DNA is TGTGCCAGCAGTTACACCTCCGGGACAGGGTGGGTTGTGTACTTC.

The chain carries TRBV11-2 and TRBJ2-5; no reliable D call. Trimming pared 3 bases from V and 5 bases from J, leaving 10 bases between. The CDR3 is 13 residues long. Germline values: CDR1 SGHAT, CDR2 FQNNGV. The CDR3 region is CASSLGPSETQYF. CDR3 bases: TGTGCCAGCAGCTTGGGCCCCTCCGAGACCCAGTACTTC.

The chain is built from TRBV5-8 and TRBJ2-2; possibly TRBD1 for D (6 bases). Per germline, CDR1 SGHTS and CDR2 YDEGEE. The CDR3 extends over 15 amino acids. The V end lost 0 bases, the J end lost 4 bases, and 10 bases lay between the germline ends. The CDR3 DNA is TGTGCCAGCAGCTTGGTGGCAGGGGTCACCGGGGAGCTGTTTTTT. Its translation: CASSLVAGVTGELFF.

The chain's CDR3 is CASSQDRDQDEQYF. CDR3 bases: TGTGCCAGCAGCCAAGACAGGGACCAGGACGAGCAGTACTTC. V gene TRBV11-3 combines with J gene TRBJ2-7; 7 positions match TRBD1. Unmatched junction bases numbered 9, after V lost 5 bases and J lost 5 bases. CDR3 length: 14 amino acids. CDR1 SGHNT and CDR2 YENEEA come from the germline V gene.

This clone was seen just once. The chain uses TRBV9 and TRBJ2-2, with 9 bases fitting TRBD2. The CDR3 has 16 residues. Looked up from germline, CDR1 is SGDLS and CDR2 is YYNGEE. The V gene end was trimmed by 4 bases and the J gene end by 3 bases; junction bases not matched to a gene: 7. CDR3 sequence reads: CASSPRAGGDTGELFF. The CDR3, as DNA: TGTGCCAGCAGCCCCCGAGCGGGAGGCGACACCGGGGAGCTGTTTTTT. Variable domain in full (rest from reference TRBV9 and TRBJ2-2): DSGVTQTPKHLITATGQRVTLRCSPRSGDLSVYWYQQSLDQGLQFLIQYYNGEERAKGNILERFSAQQFPDLHSELNLSSLELGDSALYFCASSPRAGGDTGELFFGEGSRLTVL.